This TCR beta chain originates from a study of glioma-infiltrating T cells after dendritic cell vaccination. Study-wide background: Between the early 2000s and the early 2010s, patients got autologous tumor lysate-pulsed dendritic cell vaccines.

Amplification used 60 V beta primers and 13 J beta primers. TCRdb's table, derived via immunoSEQ multiplex PCR, lists solely in-frame clones and lacks some. Found here are more than 45,000 clones, approximately 80% of them singletons; the top ten hold 15% to 18%. Only one count was recorded for this clone. Time point specified: after dendritic cell vaccination, including at tumor progression/relapse. Selection required adequate fresh-frozen tumor tissue plus more than two years' survival data. Before vaccination, two weeks after the third vaccination, and at progression, PBMC were collected. The source is a human donor with glioblastoma. The sequencing here drew on blood, taken after dendritic cell vaccination.

In DNA, the CDR3 is TGTGCCAGCAGTAGCACTAGCGGGGGGGTGTATGAGCAGTTCTTC. Protein sequence: CASSSTSGGVYEQFF. The chain carries TRBV2 and TRBJ2-1; 13 nucleotides line up with TRBD2. Germline V CDR1 and CDR2: SNHLY, FYNNEI. The CDR3 runs to 15 residues. V gave up 5 bases and J gave up 8 bases; unmatched junction bases: 6.